The 30 T cell receptor beta chains below were found in one sample sequenced in a study of PD-1 blockade in mismatch repair-deficient tumors. Method: immunoSEQ multiplex PCR; TCRdb's copy keeps in-frame clones and lacks some. The sample includes around 48,000 clones, around four fifths of them seen just once. The source material was peripheral blood, sampled 4 weeks after starting pembrolizumab. The receptors were sampled from an adult with mismatch repair-deficient cancer.

The rearrangement uses TRBV19 and TRBJ2-5; the match to TRBD2 covers 7 bases. CDR3 length: 13 amino acids. With V trimmed by 4 bases and J by 4 bases, 3 bases remained unmatched. From germline, CDR1 is LNHDA and CDR2 SQIVND (reference sequence). CDR3 DNA sequence: TGTGCCAGTAGTAACGGACTAGGAGAGACCCAGTACTTC. Its protein is CASSNGLGETQYF. The full variable domain, with the rest looked up from reference TRBV19 and TRBJ2-5, is DGGITQSPKYLFRKEGQNVTLSCEQNLNHDAMYWYRQDPGQGLRLIYYSQIVNDFQKGDIAEGYSVSREKKESFPLTVTSAQKNPTAFYLCASSNGLGETQYFGPGTRLLVL.

This clone was counted only a few times. The J gene is TRBJ1-1, the V gene TRBV7-9; D possibly corresponds to TRBD1 (5 bases). This CDR3 contains 19 residues. Germline V lookup: CDR1 SEHNR, CDR2 FQNEAQ (reference sequence). Trimming took 8 bases from V and 1 from J, leaving 29 bases between them. CDR3 sequence reads: CASRPSLSLFRGENTEAFF. DNA for the CDR3: TGTGCCAGCCGCCCAAGCTTATCCCTCTTTAGGGGAGAGAACACTGAAGCTTTCTTT.

V is TRBV5-1 and J is TRBJ1-1; perhaps TRBD1 as D (6 bases). The V end was cut by 1 base, the J end by 0 bases, with 7 bases between. CDR1 is SGHRS and CDR2 is YFSETQ in the germline V gene. The CDR3 sequence is 14 residues long. The CDR3 DNA follows: TGCGCCAGCAGCTTGACAGGGATGAACACTGAAGCTTTCTTT. It yields the protein CASSLTGMNTEAFF.

In its sample, this clone was seen a few times. The rearrangement joins TRBV10-2 to TRBJ1-2; 8 positions agree with TRBD1. This CDR3 has 13 amino acids. The germline V gene encodes CDR1 WSHSY and CDR2 SAAADI. After removal of 6 bases from V and 5 bases from J, the junction contained 5 bases not matched to a gene. CDR3 sequence reads: CASSDRGAYGYTF. CDR3 bases: TGCGCCAGCAGCGACAGGGGAGCGTATGGCTACACCTTC.

This chain uses TRBV21-1 with TRBJ2-7; the table calls TRBD2, which could not be checked here. TRBV21-1 is listed as a pseudogene. There are 15 residues in the CDR3. The CDR3 region is CASRTRSGDDWEQYF. In DNA, the CDR3 is TGTGCCAGCAGAACCCGTTCGGGAGATGATTGGGAGCAGTACTTC.

The gene calls are TRBV9 and TRBJ2-7; 8 positions match TRBD2. Germline V gene data show CDR1 as SGDLS and CDR2 as YYNGEE. This CDR3 contains 14 residues. Trimming took 3 bases from V and 3 from J; bases not matched to a gene: 5. CDR3 bases: TGTGCCAGCAGCGCAGGGACTAGAAACTACGAGCAGTACTTC. Protein product: CASSAGTRNYEQYF.

The chain couples TRBV7-3 to TRBJ2-2, with D unclear. The V end lost 1 base, the J end lost 6 bases, and 3 bases lay between the germline ends. From germline, CDR1 is SGHTA and CDR2 FQGTGA. The CDR3 runs to 12 residues. The CDR3: CASSLNPGELFF. The DNA of the CDR3 is TGTGCCAGCAGCTTAAATCCCGGGGAGCTGTTTTTT. Drawing the rest from reference TRBV7-3 and TRBJ2-2, the complete variable domain is GAGVSQTPSNKVTEKGKYVELRCDPISGHTALYWYRQSLGQGPEFLIYFQGTGAADDSGLPNDRFFAVRPEGSVSTLKIQRTERGDSAVYLCASSLNPGELFFGEGSRLTVL.

The chain has TRBV13 and TRBJ2-7; TRBD1 agrees at 9 bases. Germline V gene data show CDR1 as PRHDT and CDR2 as FYEKMQ (reference sequence). CDR3 length equals 17 residues. J was trimmed by 4 bases and V by 0 bases; bases with no gene match: 10. CDR3 in DNA: TGTGCCAGCAGCTTAGGCCTTCGGGGACAGGGAGTTTACGAGCAGTACTTC. Translation gives CASSLGLRGQGVYEQYF.

The V and J genes are TRBV27 and TRBJ1-6; weak D call: TRBD1 (5 bases). CDR1 is MNHEY and CDR2 is SMNVEV in the germline V gene (reference sequence). V gave up 2 bases and J gave up 10 bases, with 15 bases separating them. This CDR3 region has 15 residues. The CDR3 loop is CASSLEFGGGSPLHF. CDR3 sequence (DNA): TGTGCCAGCAGTTTAGAGTTCGGGGGAGGATCACCCCTCCACTTT.

This chain uses TRBV28 with TRBJ2-1; D call uncertain. The CDR3 contains 11 residues. CDR1 and CDR2 (germline): MDHEN, SYDVKM. Trimming stripped 6 bases from V and 3 bases from J, with 3 bases between. This CDR3 is CASRFYNEQFF. CDR3 DNA: TGTGCCAGCAGATTCTACAATGAGCAGTTCTTC.

V gene TRBV6-4 combines with J gene TRBJ1-2; D ambiguous. CDR3 length equals 14 residues. V lost 0 bases and J lost 7, with 12 bases in between. Germline CDR1 MRHNA, CDR2 SNTAGT. Written as DNA, the CDR3 is TGTGCCAGCAGTGACTCTGCCCAACGATCTGGCTACACCTTC. This sequence encodes CASSDSAQRSGYTF.

The genes are TRBV5-4 and TRBJ2-4; D is possibly TRBD2 (5 bases). Trimming left V 4 bases short and J 0 bases short, with 11 bases between. The CDR3 is made up of 15 amino acids. CDR1 SGHNT and CDR2 YYREEE come from the germline V gene (reference sequence). Here the CDR3 reads CASSDRDLAKNIQYF. The CDR3 nucleotides are TGTGCCAGCAGCGACCGGGATCTAGCCAAAAACATTCAGTACTTC.

The J gene is TRBJ1-1, the V gene TRBV5-1, with D uncertain. This CDR3 region has 14 residues. Germline CDR1 reads SGHRS; CDR2 reads YFSETQ. Between the trimmed V and J ends, which lost 3 bases and 0 bases, there was a span of 9 bases. The CDR3 spells CASSSYEMNTEAFF. The CDR3 coding sequence is TGCGCCAGCAGCTCCTACGAGATGAACACTGAAGCTTTCTTT.

This clone was detected only once. The chain links TRBV6-4 to TRBJ2-7, with D perhaps TRBD2 (5 bases). The CDR3 is made up of 15 amino acids. Trimming removed 5 bases at V and 4 bases at J, with 18 bases between. Per the germline V gene, CDR1 is MRHNA and CDR2 is SNTAGT. The CDR3: CASSSSYRGIYEQYF. CDR3 bases: TGTGCCAGCAGTAGTTCCTATCGGGGAATTTACGAGCAGTACTTC.

The rearrangement joins TRBV5-8 to TRBJ2-1; 12 bases map to TRBD2. J lost 4 bases, V lost 4 bases, and 6 bases had no gene match. Germline V gene lookup returns CDR1 SGHTS and CDR2 YDEGEE. This CDR3 is built from 16 residues. DNA of the CDR3: TGTGCCAGCAGCGGCTGGACTAGCGGGGCATACAATGAGCAGTTCTTC. Amino acid sequence: CASSGWTSGAYNEQFF. The full variable domain, with the rest looked up from reference TRBV5-8 and TRBJ2-1, is EAGVTQSPTHLIKTRGQQATLRCSPISGHTSVYWYQQALGLGLQFLLWYDEGEERNRGNFPPRFSGRQFPNYSSELNVNALELEDSALYLCASSGWTSGAYNEQFFGPGTRLTVL.

This clone was found once. J is TRBJ2-3 and V is TRBV6-6; 7 bases match TRBD1. The CDR3 runs to 15 residues. CDR1 is MNHNY and CDR2 is SVGAGI in the germline V gene (reference sequence). V shed 0 bases, J shed 3 bases, and the junction held 3 bases outside the gene matches. DNA for the CDR3: TGTGCCAGCAGTTACTCTGAACAGGGGACAGATACGCAGTATTTT. Protein: CASSYSEQGTDTQYF.

The rearrangement links TRBV6-5 to TRBJ2-1; tentatively, D is TRBD1 (6 bases). The CDR3 extends over 16 amino acids. Trimming cost V 4 bases and J 3 bases, with 16 bases left between them. Per the germline V gene, CDR1 is MNHEY and CDR2 is SVGAGI. CDR3 DNA: TGTGCCAGCAGTTTACAGGGATTTAGTAACTACAATGAGCAGTTCTTC. Translating it yields CASSLQGFSNYNEQFF.

The V and J genes are TRBV19 and TRBJ1-2; D remains unclear. Trimming took off 6 bases at V and 6 bases at J, with 23 bases between the two ends. The CDR3 totals 16 residues. Per the germline V gene, CDR1 is LNHDA and CDR2 is SQIVND (reference sequence). Here the CDR3 DNA reads TGTGCCAGTAGGCCCATAGGGCGGGCCCCCGTGAATGGCTACACCTTC. This encodes CASRPIGRAPVNGYTF.

The chain is built from TRBV9 and TRBJ1-3; D uncertain. The CDR3 runs to 16 residues. Between the trimmed V and J ends, which lost 2 bases and 1 base, there was a span of 13 bases. CDR1 is SGDLS, CDR2 YYNGEE, per germline. CDR3 protein: CASSVRGGPSGNTIYF. CDR3 nucleotides: TGTGCCAGCAGCGTTCGAGGTGGGCCGTCTGGAAACACCATATATTTT.

This clone was recorded only once. The rearrangement links TRBV7-8 to TRBJ1-5; D call uncertain. The V and J ends lost 1 base and 2 bases respectively, with 9 bases between them. Germline CDR1 SGHVS, CDR2 FQNEAQ. The CDR3 has 15 amino acids. The CDR3, as DNA: TGTGCCAGCAGCTTAGAAGGCGGGCGCAATCAGCCCCAGCATTTT. This gives the protein CASSLEGGRNQPQHF.

The chain links TRBV9 to TRBJ2-1; D gene uncertain. The germline CDR1 and CDR2 sequences are SGDLS and YYNGEE. This CDR3 region has 12 residues. V was trimmed by 0 bases and J by 10 bases, leaving 8 bases between them. CDR3 sequence (DNA): TGTGCCAGCAGCGTAGACCGTGGGGAGCAGTTCTTC. This gives the protein CASSVDRGEQFF.

This chain connects TRBV12-1 to TRBJ2-1. TRBV12-1 is termed a pseudogene. The CDR3 covers 20 residues. The CDR3 sequence: CASSFEWGALDGRFYNEQFF. The DNA of the CDR3 is TGTGCCAGCAGCTTTGAGTGGGGGGCTCTGGACGGGAGATTCTACAATGAGCAGTTCTTC.

The chain recombines TRBV29-1 with TRBJ2-5; TRBD1 aligns across 7 bases. Trimming at V came to 5 bases and at J to 7 bases, leaving 7 bases not matched to a gene. The germline V gene has CDR1 SQVTM and CDR2 ANQGSEA. The CDR3 runs to 12 residues. Here the CDR3 reads CSVNTGDGTQYF. The CDR3 coding sequence is TGCAGCGTTAATACAGGGGATGGGACCCAGTACTTC.

In this sample, this clone turned up once. The genes are TRBV4-1 and TRBJ2-1; perhaps TRBD1 as D (5 bases). This CDR3 spans 12 amino acids. In germline, CDR1 is MGHRA, CDR2 YSYEKL. With 0 bases removed from V and 13 bases from J, the gap between germline ends came to 10 bases. The CDR3 sequence is CASSQDGQGQFF. CDR3 nucleotide sequence: TGCGCCAGCAGCCAAGATGGCCAGGGACAGTTCTTC.

This sequence joins TRBV4-2 and TRBJ2-4; perhaps TRBD1 as D (6 bases). The CDR3 covers 18 residues. V lost 0 bases and J lost 3, with 18 bases in between. CDR1 is LGHNA and CDR2 is YNFKEQ in the germline V gene. CDR3 in amino acids: CASSQDRKGVIGKNIQYF. The CDR3 nucleotides are TGTGCCAGCAGCCAAGATAGAAAGGGGGTTATAGGCAAAAACATTCAGTACTTC.

This chain links TRBV6-6 with TRBJ2-7; D is perhaps TRBD1 (5 bases). This CDR3 contains 16 residues. Germline V gives CDR1 MNHNY, CDR2 SVGAGI (reference sequence). Trimming took off 0 bases at V and 7 bases at J, with 19 bases between the two ends. CDR3 sequence: CASSYSTANLLGEQYF. CDR3 nucleotides: TGTGCCAGCAGTTACTCGACAGCGAACCTGTTAGGGGAGCAGTACTTC.

The chain uses TRBV7-2 and TRBJ1-1; unclear D gene. The CDR3 runs 13 residues. Trimming left V 6 bases short and J 1 base short, with 9 bases between. Per germline, CDR1 SGHTA and CDR2 FQGNSA. The CDR3 here is CASRSNTNTEAFF. CDR3 in DNA: TGTGCCAGCAGATCTAATACGAACACTGAAGCTTTCTTT. Full variable domain (remainder filled in from reference TRBV7-2 and TRBJ1-1): GAGVSQSPSNKVTEKGKDVELRCDPISGHTALYWYRQSLGQGLEFLIYFQGNSAPDKSGLPSDRFSAERTGGSVSTLTIQRTQQEDSAVYLCASRSNTNTEAFFGQGTRLTVV.

This clone turned up a few times. This chain joins TRBV30 and TRBJ2-2; TRBD2 aligns across 8 bases. V lost 4 bases to trimming and J lost 5 bases; unmatched junction nucleotides: 3. Germline V gene sequence: CDR1 GTSNPN, CDR2 SVGIG (reference sequence). The CDR3 has 13 amino acids. CDR3 in amino acids: CAWTERGTGELFF. The CDR3 DNA reads as TGTGCCTGGACTGAGCGGGGGACCGGGGAGCTGTTTTTT. Together with reference TRBV30 and TRBJ2-2, the CDR3 gives the full variable domain: SQTIHQWPATLVQPVGSPLSLECTVEGTSNPNLYWYRQAAGRGLQLLFYSVGIGQISSEVPQNLSASRPQDRQFILSSKKLLLSDSGFYLCAWTERGTGELFFGEGSRLTVL.

This clone occurred once. The chain carries TRBV19 and TRBJ2-1, with 9 positions matching TRBD2. The V and J ends lost 7 bases and 7 bases, in that order; junction bases with no gene match: 17. The CDR3 spans 17 residues. Looked up from germline, CDR1 is LNHDA and CDR2 is SQIVND (reference sequence). CDR3 residues: CASTRAGGLTRLNEQFF. For the CDR3, the DNA is TGTGCCAGTACGAGAGCGGGAGGTCTGACAAGGTTAAATGAGCAGTTCTTC.

V and J are TRBV6-5 and TRBJ2-7; no firm D call. V shed 5 bases and J shed 6 bases, with 11 bases lying between them. There are 12 residues in the CDR3. Looked up from germline, CDR1 is MNHEY and CDR2 is SVGAGI. Written as DNA, the CDR3 is TGTGCCAGCAGTGGAAAAGTGGGCGAGCAGTACTTC. Residues: CASSGKVGEQYF.